A selection of T cell receptor beta chains follows, all from one sample in a study of OX40 agonist ivuxolimab in advanced cancers. The data were produced by immunoSEQ multiplex PCR, yet TCRdb's version contains in-frame clones alone and is incomplete. The data contain fewer than 120,000 clones, more than 70% of them seen just once; the ten biggest clones take up about 0.3%. Here the sequenced sample was CD4+ or CD8+ T cells sorted from blood, taken in a trial of the OX40 agonist ivuxolimab. Receptor source: an adult with an advanced solid tumor such as melanoma, head and neck, liver or kidney cancer. CDR3s include the opening cysteine and the closing phenylalanine or tryptophan.

>TRBV10-3|TRBJ2-3
CAIKKGLASDTQYF
>TRBV5-8|TRBJ2-1
CASPDRVDVAGRPYNEQFF
>TRBV18|TRBJ2-5
CASSPNEQGSETQYF
>TRBV19|TRBJ1-1
CASSDGDPPGAFF
>TRBV7-2|TRBJ1-2
CASSFQQGYASNYGYTF
>TRBV28|TRBJ2-7
CASSGQGVFYEQYF
>TRBV15|TRBJ2-2
CATSSTWTGGPDGELFF
>TRBV12-5|TRBJ1-1
CASATNTEAFF
>TRBV6-6|TRBJ2-7
CASRPRDYTYEQYF
>TRBV9|TRBJ2-3
CASSPRQGTDTQYF
>TRBV2|TRBJ1-4
CASSGSTAAGEKLFF
>TRBV19|TRBJ2-2
CASRQPGQGMTGELFF
>TRBV7-8|TRBJ1-2
CASSSTQGPFGYTF
>TRBV6-1|TRBJ1-5
CASSDEWTGVRNQPQHF
>TRBV27|TRBJ2-7
CASHSLQVSYEQYF
>TRBV5-1|TRBJ2-7
CASSPGDGLFYEQYF
>TRBV10-3|TRBJ2-1
CAISGVASGRDNEQFF
>TRBV2|TRBJ1-4
CASSWGTGREKLFF
>TRBV19|TRBJ2-5
CASSRTAQETQYF
>TRBV6-1|TRBJ2-5
CASSPLETQYF
>TRBV21-1|TRBJ2-7
CASSKGSPYEQYF
>TRBV28|TRBJ2-2
CASSLLGKANTGELFF
>TRBV18|TRBJ2-7
CASAPAGEYEQYF
>TRBV7-8|TRBJ2-1
CASSLGMRGVNEQFF
>TRBV30|TRBJ2-3
CAWTFPEHTDTQYF
>TRBV30|TRBJ2-7
CAWSRGDYREQYF
>TRBV9|TRBJ2-1
CASSGLVYTGEQFF
>TRBV10-3|TRBJ2-7
CAIRDRDREKYEQYF
>TRBV7-6|TRBJ2-1
CASSLRNWVSGANEQFF
>TRBV5-6|TRBJ1-1
CASAPGPNTEAFF
>TRBV7-3|TRBJ1-1
CASSLPGSEAFF
>TRBV28|TRBJ1-2
CASSPAGAGYGYTF
>TRBV5-5|TRBJ1-2
CASSLAYGTGYGYTF
>TRBV19|TRBJ2-5
CASSMGGSGETQYF
>TRBV7-2|TRBJ2-2
CASSHDGEPSTGELFF
>TRBV11-2|TRBJ2-5
CASSLDLDQETQYF
>TRBV28|TRBJ2-1
CASTRTSGRNEQFF
>TRBV5-4|TRBJ2-2
CASSLAWGRWPGELFF
>TRBV6-5|TRBJ2-5
CASSNWKETQYF
>TRBV7-2|TRBJ1-1
CASSSLTGSTEAFF
>TRBV5-4|TRBJ2-5
CASSSTGTSQETQYF
>TRBV7-8|TRBJ2-5
CASSLAGAPGKTQYF
>TRBV19|TRBJ2-1
CASSIDLGDNEQFF
>TRBV4-2|TRBJ2-1
CASSQDFKRTYNEQFF
>TRBV16|TRBJ2-7
CASSPQLTGAGYEQYF
>TRBV5-8|TRBJ2-1
CASSLGLAINEQFF
>TRBV6-5|TRBJ1-4
CASKNRGPNEKLFF
>TRBV27|TRBJ2-5
CASSLSPSGTPGETQYF
>TRBV7-2|TRBJ1-4
CASSLAAGKNEKLFF
>TRBV5-1|TRBJ2-5
CASSISGGTQETQYF